This T cell receptor beta chain was sequenced in a study of cytomegalovirus exposure and HLA in healthy donors. V lost 3 bases, J lost 2 bases, and 6 bases stayed unmatched. CDR3 size: 15 residues. Germline V gene data show CDR1 as SGDLS and CDR2 as YYNGEE. PCR amplification relied on 60 Vbeta primers (plus 13 Jbeta primers). Sequencing used immunoSEQ multiplex PCR; TCRdb keeps in-frame clones, though not all of them. The data hold about 140,000 clones, with more than 75% observed a single time. Study-wide results and caveats: TCR beta V- and J-gene trimming was later associated with a missense DCLRE1C variant. In a later analysis, productive TCRs from donors in an Asian-associated ancestry cluster reportedly carried fewer N-insertions than the cohort mean.

Concerning this clone: The antigen is not known.

Material for sequencing was PBMCs. This receptor was obtained from a male donor in good health and CMV-seronegative. The genes are TRBV9 and TRBJ1-2, with 8 positions matching TRBD1. The DNA of the CDR3 is TGTGCCAGCAGCGGTTGGGCAGGGGGCAACTATGGCTACACCTTC. Its translation: CASSGWAGGNYGYTF. The full variable domain, with the rest looked up from reference TRBV9 and TRBJ1-2, is DSGVTQTPKHLITATGQRVTLRCSPRSGDLSVYWYQQSLDQGLQFLIQYYNGEERAKGNILERFSAQQFPDLHSELNLSSLELGDSALYFCASSGWAGGNYGYTFGSGTRLTVV.